Below, 10 T cell receptor beta chains from the same sample are listed, as sequenced in a study of blood T cells in healthy people across ages. Then a second PCR, running roughly 7 to 11 cycles, was carried out with a sample-barcoded 5' primer and a J-beta primer mix. One entry per CDR3 protein, called by TCRdb with MiXCR from the 5' RACE reads. The repertoire holds over a million distinct CDR3 sequences, more than 40% seen once, with under 20% in the top ten. The source material was blood. Receptors were obtained from a woman aged 60-75 years in good health.

In its sample, this clonotype was seen once. J is TRBJ2-2 and V is TRBV6-6; 8 bases are shared with TRBD2. The germline V gene encodes CDR1 MNHNY and CDR2 SVGAGI (reference sequence). Trimming removed 5 bases from V and 0 bases from J; junction bases left unmatched: 5. The CDR3 length is 16 residues. The CDR3 loop is CASSTPGGANTGELFF. For the CDR3, the DNA is TGTGCCAGCAGTACCCCCGGGGGGGCGAACACCGGGGAGCTGTTTTTT.

The sample holds a few counts of this clonotype. This chain connects TRBV7-9 to TRBJ2-7, with D tentatively TRBD1 (6 bases). The germline gives CDR1 SEHNR, CDR2 FQNEAQ (reference sequence). This CDR3 region has 14 residues. V was pared by 5 bases and J by 2 bases, with 13 bases between. The CDR3 is CASSITGTPYEQYF. The CDR3 bases are TGTGCCAGCAGCATAACCGGGACACCCTACGAGCAGTACTTC.

The V gene is TRBV3-1, the J gene TRBJ2-5; TRBD2 is a possible D gene (6 bases). The V and J ends lost 0 bases and 0 bases respectively, with 14 bases between them. CDR1 LGHDT and CDR2 YNNKEL come from the germline V gene (reference sequence). This CDR3 spans 17 amino acids. CDR3 in amino acids: CASSQDSGPRDQETQYF. The CDR3 nucleotides read TGTGCCAGCAGCCAAGATAGCGGCCCTAGGGACCAAGAGACCCAGTACTTC.

This clonotype was observed a handful of times. The rearrangement uses TRBV20-1 and TRBJ2-4, with D unclear. V dropped 3 bases and J dropped 0 bases, with 6 bases sitting between them. The CDR3 sequence is 13 residues long. Germline assignment: CDR1 DFQATT and CDR2 SNEGSKA (reference sequence). The CDR3 nucleotides read TGCAGTGCTAGTCCGGGAGCCAAAAACATTCAGTACTTC. This encodes CSASPGAKNIQYF.

The chain employs TRBV7-8 and TRBJ2-1, with 12 bases that match TRBD2. The J call is uncertain, as TRBJ2-7 better fits the DNA end. CDR1 SGHVS and CDR2 FQNEAQ come from the germline V gene. CDR3 size: 17 residues. In DNA form, the CDR3 reads TGTGCCAGCAGCCCCCGGACTAGCGGGACCACCTACAATGAGCAGTACTTC. Amino acid sequence: CASSPRTSGTTYNEQYF.

About this clonotype itself: This sequence may be a read error, since a much larger clone differs from it by one base. The chain links TRBV4-1 to TRBJ2-3; D gene ambiguous. Per the germline V gene, CDR1 is MGHRA and CDR2 is YSYEKL. V lost 0 bases and J lost 4, with 11 bases in between. The CDR3 is 15 amino acids. The CDR3 bases are TGCGCCAGCAGCCAAGATGAGGTAGATGCAGATACGCAGTATTTT. Translated: CASSQDEVDADTQYF.

The chain uses TRBV20-1 and TRBJ2-1; D is unresolved. Trimming left V 6 bases short and J 3 bases short, with 12 bases between. CDR1 is DFQATT, CDR2 SNEGSKA, per germline (reference sequence). This CDR3 spans 13 amino acids. This CDR3 is CSANENLYNEQFF. The CDR3 coding sequence is TGCAGTGCGAACGAAAACCTCTACAATGAGCAGTTCTTC.

The V gene is TRBV18, the J gene TRBJ2-4; D might be TRBD1 (6 bases). The CDR3 spans 13 residues. V was cut by 6 bases and J by 13 bases, with 19 bases left in between. Looked up from germline, CDR1 is KGHSH and CDR2 is LQKENI. The CDR3, as DNA: TGTGCCAGCTCGCCATCAGGGGCCTACGTGCAGTACTTC. Residues: CASSPSGAYVQYF.

V usage is TRBV20-1 and J usage is TRBJ2-1; D not certain. Trimming shortened V by 3 bases and J by 8 bases, and 14 bases separated the two germline ends. Germline V CDR1 and CDR2: DFQATT, SNEGSKA (reference sequence). The CDR3 extends over 13 amino acids. CDR3 in amino acids: CSASQGYRDEQFF. CDR3 DNA sequence: TGCAGTGCTAGTCAAGGATATAGGGATGAGCAGTTCTTC.

V usage is TRBV9 and J usage is TRBJ2-7, with D tentatively TRBD1 or TRBD2 (5 bases each). The V end lost 5 bases, the J end lost 6 bases, and 12 bases lay between the germline ends. Looked up from germline, CDR1 is SGDLS and CDR2 is YYNGEE. The CDR3 consists of 12 residues. This CDR3 reads CASRGSGPEQYF. CDR3 bases: TGTGCCAGCAGGGGCTCGGGGCCCGAGCAGTACTTC. Based on the CDR3 plus reference TRBV9 and TRBJ2-7, the full variable domain is DSGVTQTPKHLITATGQRVTLRCSPRSGDLSVYWYQQSLDQGLQFLIQYYNGEERAKGNILERFSAQQFPDLHSELNLSSLELGDSALYFCASRGSGPEQYFGPGTRLTVT.